This T cell receptor beta chain was captured in a study of patients and donors after allogeneic stem cell transplantation. The CDR3 is 13 amino acids. V was trimmed by 2 bases and J by 3 bases, leaving 6 bases between them. CDR1 and CDR2 (germline): WSHSY, SAAADI. TCRdb passed the RT-PCR reads through MiXCR, listing each CDR3 protein once. The sample records about 160,000 distinct CDR3 sequences, roughly 22% being singletons. The TCR comes from a human donor who was either an allogeneic HSCT recipient or a stem cell or donor lymphocyte infusion donor (not recorded which). It is not recorded whose cells these are; they may come from a transplant donor. The sample was blood, either unsorted or a sorted T cell fraction (not recorded which). The J gene is TRBJ2-3, the V gene TRBV10-2; no clear D gene. In DNA form, the CDR3 reads TGCGCCAGCAGTGAGGATTGGACAGATACGCAGTATTTT. Residues: CASSEDWTDTQYF.